This TCR beta chain emerged from a study of blood T cell repertoires in COVID-19. The wider study: Sites across the United States, Italy and Spain contributed samples from acute and convalescent COVID-19. PBMCs, B-cell-depleted T cells, or T cells were the source of the cDNA or gDNA that made up the material.

Germline V gene data show CDR1 as SGHRS and CDR2 as YFSETQ. This CDR3 spans 14 amino acids. V gave up 4 bases and J gave up 3 bases; unmatched junction bases: 6. With regard to this clone: This same CDR3 is encoded by further DNA sequences in the sample.

Generated by immunoSEQ multiplex PCR, the TCRdb table keeps only in-frame clones and is missing some. In the table there are fewer than 60,000 clones, under 85% of which are singletons. The receptor's source is a man aged 55 to 70 with acute or convalescent COVID-19. The chain uses TRBV5-1 and TRBJ2-7; 8 nucleotides match TRBD1. The sequencing input was peripheral blood. This CDR3 is CASSIGTGNYEQYF. Here the CDR3 DNA reads TGCGCCAGCAGCATAGGGACAGGTAACTACGAGCAGTACTTC. Full variable domain (missing parts from reference TRBV5-1 and TRBJ2-7): KAGVTQTPRYLIKTRGQQVTLSCSPISGHRSVSWYQQTPGQGLQFLFEYFSETQRNKGNFPGRFSGRQFSNSRSEMNVSTLELGDSALYLCASSIGTGNYEQYFGPGTRLTVT.